A selection of T cell receptor beta chains follows, all from one sample in a study of cytomegalovirus exposure and HLA in healthy donors. Profiled with immunoSEQ multiplex PCR; TCRdb holds only in-frame clones, not every one. The sample holds about 130,000 clones, 70% to 85% seen once. Sequencing was carried out using PBMCs. These TCRs come from a man under 40 in good health and CMV-seropositive. Each CDR3 is given without its conserved first and last residue. D genes are given only for firm matches.

j_call d_call v_call cdr3_aa
TRBJ2-2 NA TRBV2 ASTRINTGELF
TRBJ2-2 NA TRBV5-1 ASSFGGNTGELF
TRBJ2-1 NA TRBV18 ASSPIGDEQF
TRBJ2-3 NA TRBV2 AINAASTDTQY
TRBJ2-5 TRBD2 TRBV25-1 ASSDPRGGTGETQY
TRBJ1-1 TRBD1 TRBV19 ASSQTGGPNTEAF
TRBJ2-2 NA TRBV27 ASSLSVWRMGGELF
TRBJ1-6 TRBD1 TRBV7-2 ASSLVGTGRRNSPLH
TRBJ1-2 NA TRBV30 AWSTGSYGYT
TRBJ2-1 NA TRBV10-1 ASSESASGFYNEQF
TRBJ1-4 NA TRBV5-8 ASSRGFNEKLF
TRBJ2-3 TRBD1 TRBV10-2 ASRAGTGGTLDTQY
TRBJ1-1 NA TRBV5-6 ASSSVMDTEAF
TRBJ2-7 NA TRBV6-5 ASSSGGLRFNEQY
TRBJ2-1 NA TRBV5-1 ASSFGAIYNEQF
TRBJ1-3 TRBD1 TRBV10-3 AISEPRDRVTGNTIY
TRBJ1-2 NA TRBV7-8 ASSFEGTHGYT
TRBJ2-5 NA TRBV6-6 ASSDTATQY
TRBJ2-2 TRBD1 TRBV7-3 ASSSGQPGTGELF
TRBJ1-3 NA TRBV5-1 ASSSQYQGTIY
TRBJ2-5 TRBD1 TRBV30 AWSAFLQGERETQY
TRBJ1-6 TRBD1 TRBV9 ASSPTGTGKWVSPLH